These 22 T cell receptor beta chains were sequenced from one sample in a study of T-cell reconstitution after alpha-beta-depleted transplantation in children. TCRbeta library preparation incorporated unique molecular identifiers. TCRdb re-derived calls from the PCR reads in MiXCR, one entry per CDR3 protein. This sample has some 200,000 distinct CDR3 sequences, with approximately 6.8% found just once. Sequenced here: PBMCs, sampled before TCRalphabeta/CD19-depleted stem cell transplant. The receptors come from a girl less than two years old with combined immunodeficiency, due to receive a stem cell transplant.

In its sample, this clonotype was seen many times. The V gene is TRBV3-1, the J gene TRBJ2-1, with 11 bases that match TRBD2. Germline CDR1 reads LGHDT; CDR2 reads YNNKEL (reference sequence). J gave up 6 bases and V 1 base, and 2 bases lay outside the gene matches. The CDR3 spans 15 residues. In DNA form, the CDR3 reads TGTGCCAGCAGCCAAGGACTAGCGGGAACCAATGAGCAGTTCTTC. Protein: CASSQGLAGTNEQFF.

This clonotype was seen more than once but under ten times. The J gene is TRBJ2-7, the V gene TRBV5-6, with TRBD2 matching 10 bases. The CDR3 sequence is 15 residues long. After removal of 5 bases from V and 3 bases from J, the junction contained 8 bases not matched to a gene. CDR1 is SGHDT and CDR2 is YYEEEE in the germline V gene. As DNA, the CDR3 is TGTGCCAGCAGTGACGGACTAGCGGAGTTCTACGAGCAGTACTTC. Its protein product is CASSDGLAEFYEQYF.

This clonotype was counted at least ten times. The CDR3: CASSRLAPNEQFF. The CDR3 DNA reads as TGTGCCAGCAGCCGACTAGCTCCCAATGAGCAGTTCTTC. The chain joins TRBV28 to TRBJ2-1; 7 bases match TRBD2. The germline V gene has CDR1 MDHEN and CDR2 SYDVKM. J was trimmed by 6 bases and V by 6 bases; bases with no gene match: 5. The CDR3 contains 13 residues.

In its sample, this clonotype was seen a few times. Compared with germline, one end of the junction differs, possibly owing to a read error. The chain couples TRBV20-1 to TRBJ2-1; 9 bases are a match to TRBD2. The CDR3 consists of 17 residues. Germline assignment: CDR1 DFQATT and CDR2 SNEGSKA (reference sequence). CDR3 in amino acids: CCARDRRAGGPYNEQFF. CDR3 nucleotides: TGCTGTGCTAGAGATAGGCGAGCGGGGGGCCCTTACAATGAGCAGTTCTTC.

Ten or more counts support this clonotype. The chain recombines TRBV12-3 or TRBV12-4 with TRBJ1-1; 9 positions match TRBD1. The CDR3 totals 15 residues. Germline trimming cut 3 bases from V and 6 bases from J; bases unmatched to any gene: 8. CDR3 nucleotide sequence: TGTGCCAGCAGTTTTCCCACAGGGGGCATGGCTGAAGCTTTCTTT. As protein: CASSFPTGGMAEAFF.

This chain joins TRBV11-2 and TRBJ1-2; TRBD1 agrees at 7 bases. The CDR3 loop spans 20 amino acids. J lost 0 bases, V lost 0 bases, and 16 bases had no gene match. Germline V gene data show CDR1 as SGHAT and CDR2 as FQNNGV. The CDR3 sequence is CASSLDRTGRGTETNYGYTF. The CDR3 DNA sequence: TGTGCCAGCAGCTTAGATCGGACAGGCAGAGGGACTGAGACTAACTATGGCTACACCTTC.

This clonotype was recorded at least ten times. The rearrangement uses TRBV27 and TRBJ2-1; D may be TRBD1 (6 bases). The CDR3 length is 15 residues. Trimming cost V 5 bases and J 4 bases, with 15 bases left between them. The germline gives CDR1 MNHEY, CDR2 SMNVEV (reference sequence). CDR3 loop: CASSPYRENYNEQFF. CDR3 DNA sequence: TGTGCCAGCAGTCCCTACAGGGAAAATTACAATGAGCAGTTCTTC.

This clonotype has more than one count but fewer than ten. The chain uses TRBV5-6 and TRBJ1-2; weak D call: TRBD1 (5 bases). The CDR3 is made up of 13 amino acids. The V end was cut by 4 bases, the J end by 10 bases, with 17 bases between. Germline values: CDR1 SGHDT, CDR2 YYEEEE. DNA of the CDR3: TGTGCCAGCAGCCGTATCGGGACGACAGTCTACACCTTC. Translating it yields CASSRIGTTVYTF.

This clonotype was recorded a few times. The chain recombines TRBV27 with TRBJ1-5, with 8 bases fitting TRBD1. There are 18 residues in the CDR3. The junction had 15 bases not matched to a gene; V was cut back by 4 bases and J by 4 bases. CDR1 and CDR2 (germline): MNHEY, SMNVEV (reference sequence). The CDR3 nucleotides are TGTGCCAGCAGTTCCCGGGGCCTCAGGGGGCTCCCAAATCAGCCCCAGCATTTT. Translating it yields CASSSRGLRGLPNQPQHF.

This clonotype has ten or more counts. V and J are TRBV7-8 and TRBJ2-1, with TRBD2 identical over 7 bases. The CDR3 contains 16 residues. Germline V gene sequence: CDR1 SGHVS, CDR2 FQNEAQ. The V and J ends lost 5 bases and 5 bases, in that order; junction bases with no gene match: 12. The CDR3 protein is CASSLYLGGMNNEQFF. The CDR3 DNA is TGTGCCAGCAGCCTATACCTCGGGGGGATGAACAATGAGCAGTTCTTC.

This clonotype was found many times. CDR3 region: CSVVGQGTYEQYF. The CDR3, as DNA: TGCAGCGTGGTGGGACAGGGGACCTACGAGCAGTACTTC. The rearrangement uses TRBV29-1 and TRBJ2-7; 10 nucleotides align to TRBD1. From germline, CDR1 is SQVTM and CDR2 ANQGSEA. Unmatched junction bases numbered 4, after V lost 6 bases and J lost 2 bases. This CDR3 spans 13 amino acids.

The chain links TRBV4-1 to TRBJ1-2, with D tentatively TRBD1 (5 bases). Deletions cut 1 base from V and 4 bases from J, with 16 bases between. CDR1 and CDR2 from the germline V gene are MGHRA and YSYEKL. The CDR3 is 16 residues long. This chain's CDR3 is CASSQGGLRNLYGYTF. In nucleotides, the CDR3 is TGCGCCAGCAGCCAAGGGGGCCTTAGGAATCTCTATGGCTACACCTTC.

This clonotype was counted at least ten times. V usage is TRBV6-5 and J usage is TRBJ2-7; 10 bases agree with TRBD2. This CDR3 contains 15 residues. Germline V gives CDR1 MNHEY, CDR2 SVGAGI. The J segment lost 2 bases and the V segment lost 1 base, leaving 2 bases of the junction unmatched. CDR3 amino acids: CASSYYLAGAYEQYF. CDR3 DNA sequence: TGTGCCAGCAGTTACTACCTAGCGGGAGCCTACGAGCAGTACTTC.

The sample holds many counts of this clonotype. The chain recombines TRBV7-9 with TRBJ2-1; 7 positions match TRBD2. Germline V gives CDR1 SEHNR, CDR2 FQNEAQ (reference sequence). The J segment lost 7 bases and the V segment lost 1 base, leaving 1 base of the junction unmatched. CDR3 length: 13 amino acids. The CDR3 region is CASSLGGGNEQFF. CDR3 DNA sequence: TGTGCCAGCAGCTTAGGGGGGGGAAATGAGCAGTTCTTC.

This clonotype was recorded many times. The V gene is TRBV29-1, the J gene TRBJ1-5; the match to TRBD1 covers 8 bases. This CDR3 region has 14 residues. With V trimmed by 6 bases and J by 5 bases, 9 bases remained unmatched. Germline CDR1 SQVTM, CDR2 ANQGSEA. The CDR3: CSVCTGGVDQPQHF. CDR3 sequence (DNA): TGCAGCGTGTGCACAGGGGGGGTGGATCAGCCCCAGCATTTT.

This clonotype was counted many times. The chain couples TRBV15 to TRBJ2-3; D is possibly TRBD1 (6 bases). Between the trimmed V and J ends, which lost 1 base and 2 bases, there was a span of 10 bases. This CDR3 contains 15 residues. The V gene's germline CDR1 is LNHNV and CDR2 YYDKDF (reference sequence). CDR3 sequence (DNA): TGTGCCACCAGCAGAGGAACAGGGCACACAGATACGCAGTATTTT. Translation: CATSRGTGHTDTQYF.

This clonotype was recorded at least ten times. The DNA of the CDR3 is TGTGCCAGCAGGGACAAGCTCTCCTACAATGAGCAGTTCTTC. Translating gives CASRDKLSYNEQFF. V usage is TRBV6-1 and J usage is TRBJ2-1, with D tentatively TRBD1 (5 bases). Trimming removed 6 bases from V and 0 bases from J, with 9 bases in between. Per the germline V gene, CDR1 is MNHNS and CDR2 is SASEGT. CDR3 length: 14 residues.

The table lists this clonotype with many counts. J is TRBJ1-2 and V is TRBV4-3; D unclear. The V gene lost 1 base and the J gene lost 2 bases, with 20 bases spanning the gap. Germline V gene data show CDR1 as LGHNA and CDR2 as YSLEER. This CDR3 region has 18 residues. The chain's CDR3 is CASSQGSVMAIPNYGYTF. DNA of the CDR3: TGCGCCAGCAGCCAAGGTTCAGTTATGGCCATCCCAAACTATGGCTACACCTTC.

This clonotype came up many times. The chain recombines TRBV12-3 or TRBV12-4 with TRBJ2-5; no clear D gene. The V gene lost 7 bases and the J gene lost 1 base, with 10 bases spanning the gap. The CDR3 loop spans 13 amino acids. CDR3 loop: CASTIRVQETQYF. CDR3 sequence (DNA): TGTGCCAGCACCATCCGGGTCCAAGAGACCCAGTACTTC.

This clonotype was recorded at least ten times. V and J are TRBV27 and TRBJ2-2; possible D gene TRBD2, 5 bases. Looked up from germline, CDR1 is MNHEY and CDR2 is SMNVEV (reference sequence). Trimming shortened V by 8 bases and J by 0 bases, and 10 bases separated the two germline ends. The CDR3 consists of 14 residues. The CDR3 DNA reads TGTGCCAGCGAGCCGGGGACGAACACCGGGGAGCTGTTTTTT. Residues: CASEPGTNTGELFF.

This clonotype was found once. The genes are TRBV7-8 and TRBJ1-2, with D hard to call. This CDR3 is built from 16 residues. V was cut by 5 bases and J by 0 bases, with 16 bases left in between. Germline CDR1 and CDR2: SGHVS and FQNEAQ. CDR3 bases: TGTGCCAGCAGCCCTACGCTTCTGCTTACTAACTATGGCTACACCTTC. This codes for CASSPTLLLTNYGYTF.

This clonotype was counted ten times or more. The chain carries TRBV28 and TRBJ2-5; D is possibly TRBD1 (5 bases). Germline loops: CDR1 MDHEN, CDR2 SYDVKM. V lost 2 bases, J lost 5 bases, and 18 bases lay in between. The CDR3 is 16 amino acids. The CDR3: CASSLGAQPHMETQYF. As DNA, the CDR3 is TGTGCCAGCAGTTTAGGGGCCCAGCCCCATATGGAGACCCAGTACTTC.